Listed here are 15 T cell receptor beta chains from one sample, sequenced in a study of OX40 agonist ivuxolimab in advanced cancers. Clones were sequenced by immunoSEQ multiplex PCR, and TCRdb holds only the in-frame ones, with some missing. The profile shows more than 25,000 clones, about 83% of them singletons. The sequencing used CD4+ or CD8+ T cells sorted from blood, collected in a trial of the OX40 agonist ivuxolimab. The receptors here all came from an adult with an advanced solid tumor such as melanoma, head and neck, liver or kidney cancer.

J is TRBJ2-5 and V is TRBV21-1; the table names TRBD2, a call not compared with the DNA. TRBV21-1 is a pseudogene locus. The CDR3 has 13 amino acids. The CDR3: CASERLAEETQYF. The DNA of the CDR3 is TGTGCCAGCGAAAGACTAGCGGAAGAGACCCAGTACTTC.

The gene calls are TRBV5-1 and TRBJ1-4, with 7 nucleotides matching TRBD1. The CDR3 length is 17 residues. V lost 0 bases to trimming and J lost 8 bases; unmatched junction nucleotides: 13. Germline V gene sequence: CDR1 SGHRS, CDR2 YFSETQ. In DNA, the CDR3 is TGCGCCAGCAGCTTGGGTCCCGACAGGGTTCGGCACGAAAAACTGTTTTTT. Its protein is CASSLGPDRVRHEKLFF.

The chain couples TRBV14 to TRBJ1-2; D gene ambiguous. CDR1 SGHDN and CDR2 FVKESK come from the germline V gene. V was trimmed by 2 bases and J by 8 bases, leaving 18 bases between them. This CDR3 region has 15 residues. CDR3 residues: CASSQRGHREEGYTF. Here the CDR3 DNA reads TGTGCCAGCAGCCAACGCGGGCACCGAGAGGAGGGCTACACCTTC.

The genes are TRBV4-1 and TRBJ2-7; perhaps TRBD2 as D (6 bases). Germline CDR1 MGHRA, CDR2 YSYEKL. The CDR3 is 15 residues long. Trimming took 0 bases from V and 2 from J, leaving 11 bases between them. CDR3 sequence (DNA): TGCGCCAGCAGCCAAGAGGCTCGGGGGACCTACGAGCAGTACTTC. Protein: CASSQEARGTYEQYF.

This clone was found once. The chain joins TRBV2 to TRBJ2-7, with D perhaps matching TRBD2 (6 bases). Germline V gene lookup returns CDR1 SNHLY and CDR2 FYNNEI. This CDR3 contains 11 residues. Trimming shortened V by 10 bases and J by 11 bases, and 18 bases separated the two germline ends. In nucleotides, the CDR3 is TGTGCCACCCGGACTACCGGGATGAAGTACTTC. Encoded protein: CATRTTGMKYF.

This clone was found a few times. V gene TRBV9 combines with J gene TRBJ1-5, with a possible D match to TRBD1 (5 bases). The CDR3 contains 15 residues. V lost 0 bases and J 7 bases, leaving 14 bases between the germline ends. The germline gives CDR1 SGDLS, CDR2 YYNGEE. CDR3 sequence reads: CASSVADTPGQPQHF. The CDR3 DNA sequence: TGTGCCAGCAGCGTAGCGGACACTCCGGGGCAGCCCCAGCATTTT.

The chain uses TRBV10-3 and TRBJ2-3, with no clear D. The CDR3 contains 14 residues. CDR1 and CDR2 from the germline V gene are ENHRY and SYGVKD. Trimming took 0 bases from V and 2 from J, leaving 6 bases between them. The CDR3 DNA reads TGTGCCATCAGTGAGTCGCGTATCACAGATACGCAGTATTTT. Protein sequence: CAISESRITDTQYF.

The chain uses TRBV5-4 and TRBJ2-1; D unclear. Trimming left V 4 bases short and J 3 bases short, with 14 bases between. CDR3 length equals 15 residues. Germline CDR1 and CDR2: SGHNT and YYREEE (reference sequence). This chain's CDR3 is CASSLDPSFYNEQFF. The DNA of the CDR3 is TGTGCCAGCAGCCTCGACCCATCCTTCTACAATGAGCAGTTCTTC.

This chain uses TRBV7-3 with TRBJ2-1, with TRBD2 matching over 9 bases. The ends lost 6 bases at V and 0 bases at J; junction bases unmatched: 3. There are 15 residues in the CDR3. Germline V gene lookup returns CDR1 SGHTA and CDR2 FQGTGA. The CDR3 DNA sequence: TGTGCCAGCAGTAATAGCGGGAGCTCCTACAATGAGCAGTTCTTC. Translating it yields CASSNSGSSYNEQFF.

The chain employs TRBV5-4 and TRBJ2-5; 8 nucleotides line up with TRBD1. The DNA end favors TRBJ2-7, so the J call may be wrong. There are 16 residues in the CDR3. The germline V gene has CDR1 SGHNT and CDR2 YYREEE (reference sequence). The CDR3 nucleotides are TGTGCCAGCAGCTCCGAGACAGGGGAGGTGGCCTACGAGCAGTACTTC. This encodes CASSSETGEVAYEQYF.

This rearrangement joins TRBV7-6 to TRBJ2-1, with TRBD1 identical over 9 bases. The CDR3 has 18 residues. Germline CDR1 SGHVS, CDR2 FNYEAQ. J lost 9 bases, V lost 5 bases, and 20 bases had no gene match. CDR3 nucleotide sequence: TGTGCCAGCAGCCCACTTAGGATTCCAGGACAGGGGACATTTGAGCAGTTCTTC. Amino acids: CASSPLRIPGQGTFEQFF.

The CDR3 sequence: CSVADYRSSYEQYF. CDR3 in DNA: TGCAGCGTTGCGGACTATAGGAGCTCCTACGAGCAGTACTTC. The chain links TRBV29-1 to TRBJ2-5; possible D gene TRBD2, 6 bases. The J call may be wrong; the DNA end is better matched by TRBJ2-7. CDR1 SQVTM and CDR2 ANQGSEA come from the germline V gene. The CDR3 covers 14 residues.

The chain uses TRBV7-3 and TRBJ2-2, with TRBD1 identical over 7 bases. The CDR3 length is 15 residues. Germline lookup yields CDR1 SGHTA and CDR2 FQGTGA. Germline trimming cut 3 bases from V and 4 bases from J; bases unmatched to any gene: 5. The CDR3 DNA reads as TGTGCCAGCAGCTTGATAGGGGGCTTCACCGGGGAGCTGTTTTTT. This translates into CASSLIGGFTGELFF.

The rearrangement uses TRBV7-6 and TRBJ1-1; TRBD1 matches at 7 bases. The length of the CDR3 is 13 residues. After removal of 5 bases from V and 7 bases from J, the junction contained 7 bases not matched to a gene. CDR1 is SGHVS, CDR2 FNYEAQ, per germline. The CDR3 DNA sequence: TGTGCCAGCAGCACACGACAGGGTCATGAAGCTTTCTTT. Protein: CASSTRQGHEAFF.

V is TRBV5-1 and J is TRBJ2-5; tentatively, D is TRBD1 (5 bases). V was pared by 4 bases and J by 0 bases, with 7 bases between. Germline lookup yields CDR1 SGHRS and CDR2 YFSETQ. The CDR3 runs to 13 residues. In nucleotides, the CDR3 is TGCGCCAGCAGCAAGGACAACCAAGAGACCCAGTACTTC. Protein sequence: CASSKDNQETQYF.